This T cell receptor beta chain originates from a study of metastatic and nonmetastatic thyroid tumors. Study information: A comparison of repertoires was made across blood and tumor or nodule tissue from malignant and benign thyroid patients.

A remark on this clone: The antigen remains unidentified.

The entire patient cohort was treatment-naive prior to thyroid surgery. TCRdb reanalyzed the PCR reads via MiXCR. The sample gives around 4,600 clones, around 35% of which show up once; roughly 19% is in the top ten. CDR1 and CDR2 from the germline V gene are LNHDA and SQIVND (reference sequence). Trimming stripped 3 bases from V and 2 bases from J, with 8 bases between. This CDR3 comprises 15 residues. General observations from the study: Malignant tumors reportedly showed significantly higher TCR beta diversity than benign nodules in both blood and tumor.

The specimen was adjacent normal tissue. The J gene is TRBJ2-6, the V gene TRBV19, with D possibly being TRBD1 (5 bases). The receptor was isolated from a female donor with papillary thyroid cancer or a benign thyroid nodule (not recorded which). Some clones in this sample may be carry-over from other donors' samples. The CDR3, as DNA: TGTGCCAGTAGTATTATGACAGCTGGGGCCAACGTCCTGACTTTC. Amino acid sequence: CASSIMTAGANVLTF.